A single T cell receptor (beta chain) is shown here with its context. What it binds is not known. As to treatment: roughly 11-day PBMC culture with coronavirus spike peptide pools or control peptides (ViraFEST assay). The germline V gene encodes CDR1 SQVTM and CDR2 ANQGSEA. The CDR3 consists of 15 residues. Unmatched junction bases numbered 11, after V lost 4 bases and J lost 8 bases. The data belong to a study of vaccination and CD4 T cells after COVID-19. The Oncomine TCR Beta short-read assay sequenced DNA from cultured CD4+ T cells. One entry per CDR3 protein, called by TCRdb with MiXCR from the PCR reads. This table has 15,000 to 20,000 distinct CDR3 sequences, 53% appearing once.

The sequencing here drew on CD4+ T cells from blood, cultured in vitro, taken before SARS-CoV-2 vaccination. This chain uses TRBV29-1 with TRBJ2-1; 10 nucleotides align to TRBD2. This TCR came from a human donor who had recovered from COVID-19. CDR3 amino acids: CSVGGASGSADEQFF. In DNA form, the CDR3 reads TGCAGCGTTGGAGGGGCTAGCGGGAGTGCGGATGAGCAGTTCTTC.